Below are 25 T cell receptor beta chains sequenced from a single sample in a study of beta chain features in type 1 diabetes (dated by TCRdb to 2016 to 2018). Library prep was done by the immunoSEQ multiplex PCR assay. The entire isolated RNA was reverse transcribed using the High Capacity cDNA Reverse Transcription Kit, and thus expressed TCRB transcripts were sequenced. This immuneACCESS table, as held by TCRdb, lists in-frame sequences with V and J called but not all clones. Of the missing ones, under half trace to an unresolved V gene in checked studies; the others have no known cause. Recorded for this sample are around 250,000 clones; about 70% of them occurred a single time. The top ten clones comprise about 0.05% of the sample. Sequencing was carried out using naive CD4+ T cells from blood. This specimen's cell subset or site label, interpreted: true naive CD4+ T cells. The receptors here all came from a man aged 25-45 years in good health.

This clone has just a few counts. The V and J genes are TRBV29-1 and TRBJ2-3; the match to TRBD1 covers 10 bases. Germline CDR1 SQVTM, CDR2 ANQGSEA. The CDR3 runs to 15 residues. Trimming at V came to 5 bases and at J to 3 bases, leaving 8 bases not matched to a gene. In nucleotides, the CDR3 is TGCAGCGTTACCCACGGACAGGGGGGAACAGATACGCAGTATTTT. It translates to CSVTHGQGGTDTQYF.

The V call is TRBV4-3, the J call TRBJ2-1; 8 bases fit TRBD2. Trimming took 3 bases from V and 2 from J; bases not matched to a gene: 9. Germline V gene lookup returns CDR1 LGHNA and CDR2 YSLEER. This CDR3 is built from 17 residues. The CDR3 DNA reads as TGCGCCAGCAGCCAGGAGCCCGGAGCGGGAGCCTACAATGAGCAGTTCTTC. Its protein is CASSQEPGAGAYNEQFF.

The J gene is TRBJ1-5, the V gene TRBV29-1; no definite D call. CDR1 SQVTM and CDR2 ANQGSEA come from the germline V gene. V was clipped by 4 bases and J by 4 bases, with 11 bases between them. This CDR3 is 13 amino acids long. This CDR3 reads CSVGERANQPQHF. CDR3 bases: TGCAGCGTTGGGGAGCGGGCTAATCAGCCCCAGCATTTT.

This clone showed up just once. The rearrangement links TRBV25-1 to TRBJ2-7; weak D call: TRBD1 (5 bases). This CDR3 contains 15 residues. Deletions cut 6 bases from V and 2 bases from J, with 17 bases between. Germline loops: CDR1 MGHDK, CDR2 SYGVNS. The CDR3 sequence: CASRRQSGVAYEQYF. CDR3 sequence (DNA): TGTGCCAGCAGACGACAGTCTGGAGTCGCCTACGAGCAGTACTTC.

This clone was observed a single time. CDR3 region: CSANRAETQYF. The CDR3, as DNA: TGCAGTGCTAACAGGGCAGAGACCCAGTACTTC. The chain joins TRBV20-1 to TRBJ2-5; possibly TRBD1 for D (6 bases). The CDR3 consists of 11 residues. CDR1 and CDR2 from the germline V gene are DFQATT and SNEGSKA (reference sequence). V gave up 4 bases and J gave up 4 bases, with 7 bases separating them.

The chain joins TRBV15 to TRBJ1-3, with D possibly being TRBD1 (6 bases). Germline CDR1 LNHNV, CDR2 YYDKDF (reference sequence). The CDR3 extends over 15 amino acids. The ends were cut back, 6 bases at V and 2 bases at J, with 14 bases in the middle. The CDR3 region is CATRRGDMAGNTIYF. In DNA form, the CDR3 reads TGTGCCACCAGGCGGGGGGACATGGCTGGAAACACCATATATTTT.

This chain links TRBV2 with TRBJ2-3; D is unresolved. Germline CDR1 is SNHLY and CDR2 is FYNNEI. Trimming took 6 bases from V and 0 from J, leaving 10 bases between them. CDR3 size: 14 residues. In DNA, the CDR3 is TGTGCCAGCAGACACCGTCCTAGCACAGATACGCAGTATTTT. Its translation is CASRHRPSTDTQYF.

The chain joins TRBV7-2 to TRBJ1-6, with TRBD1 as a possible D gene (5 bases). This CDR3 is 13 amino acids long. CDR1 is SGHTA, CDR2 FQGNSA, per germline. V gave up 4 bases and J gave up 10 bases, with 11 bases separating them. CDR3 sequence: CASSSAGSSPLHF. CDR3 sequence (DNA): TGTGCCAGCAGCTCTGCAGGGAGCTCACCCCTCCACTTT.

CDR3 DNA: TGTGCCTGGAGTAGGGACAGCGGATCTGGAAACACCATATATTTT. This gives the protein CAWSRDSGSGNTIYF. J is TRBJ1-3 and V is TRBV30; 7 nucleotides match TRBD1. The germline CDR1 and CDR2 sequences are GTSNPN and SVGIG (reference sequence). CDR3 length: 15 residues. Losses at the gene ends were 2 bases for V and 1 base for J; bases not matched to a gene: 5. Combining the CDR3 with reference TRBV30 and TRBJ1-3 gives the whole variable domain SQTIHQWPATLVQPVGSPLSLECTVEGTSNPNLYWYRQAAGRGLQLLFYSVGIGQISSEVPQNLSASRPQDRQFILSSKKLLLSDSGFYLCAWSRDSGSGNTIYFGEGSWLTVV.

This chain links TRBV7-2 with TRBJ2-3; maybe TRBD1 (5 bases). CDR1 and CDR2 (germline): SGHTA, FQGNSA. The length of the CDR3 is 17 residues. The germline V and J ends were trimmed by 4 bases and 2 bases, with 19 bases remaining between them. CDR3 sequence: CASSSRSGHRITDTQYF. In nucleotides, the CDR3 is TGTGCCAGCAGCTCCCGCTCTGGACACCGTATCACAGATACGCAGTATTTT.

This chain joins TRBV7-9 and TRBJ2-3, with D possibly being TRBD1 (5 bases). Trimming cost V 6 bases and J 0 bases, with 16 bases left between them. Per germline, CDR1 SEHNR and CDR2 FQNEAQ (reference sequence). The CDR3 extends over 16 amino acids. The CDR3 spells CASSLGQPTSTDTQYF. CDR3 DNA sequence: TGTGCCAGCAGTCTGGGGCAGCCTACTAGCACAGATACGCAGTATTTT. Drawing the rest from reference TRBV7-9 and TRBJ2-3, the complete variable domain is DTGVSQNPRHKITKRGQNVTFRCDPISEHNRLYWYRQTLGQGPEFLTYFQNEAQLEKSRLLSDRFSAERPKGSFSTLEIQRTEQGDSAMYLCASSLGQPTSTDTQYFGPGTRLTVL.

This clone was seen a handful of times. The rearrangement links TRBV27 to TRBJ2-3; D gene unclear. The germline V gene encodes CDR1 MNHEY and CDR2 SMNVEV (reference sequence). Trimming cost V 2 bases and J 5 bases, with 14 bases left between them. The CDR3 length is 15 residues. The DNA of the CDR3 is TGTGCCAGCAGTTTAGGCCTCCCGTGGGGAGATACGCAGTATTTT. Amino acids: CASSLGLPWGDTQYF.

This clone occurred a few times. The V and J genes are TRBV4-3 and TRBJ2-3, with TRBD2 matching 8 bases. This CDR3 is built from 18 residues. Germline V lookup: CDR1 LGHNA, CDR2 YSLEER. V shed 0 bases, J shed 5 bases, and the junction held 13 bases outside the gene matches. CDR3 in amino acids: CASSQEGSAGGRGDTQYF. For the CDR3, the DNA is TGCGCCAGCAGCCAAGAAGGAAGCGCGGGAGGACGAGGAGATACGCAGTATTTT.

The chain combines TRBV30 with TRBJ1-1; D is unclear. Looked up from germline, CDR1 is GTSNPN and CDR2 is SVGIG (reference sequence). The V and J ends lost 0 bases and 6 bases respectively, with 11 bases between them. The CDR3 loop spans 13 amino acids. CDR3 in amino acids: CAWSVLRTSEAFF. The CDR3 nucleotides read TGTGCCTGGAGTGTACTCCGGACGTCTGAAGCTTTCTTT.

V gene TRBV30 combines with J gene TRBJ1-1, with D unclear. Germline lookup yields CDR1 GTSNPN and CDR2 SVGIG (reference sequence). Trimming took 3 bases from V and 11 from J, leaving 13 bases between them. The CDR3 extends over 11 amino acids. The CDR3 protein is CAWRDTARAFF. In DNA, the CDR3 is TGTGCCTGGAGAGATACCGCTAGGGCTTTCTTT.

The chain has TRBV29-1 and TRBJ2-7; possibly TRBD2 for D (6 bases). Germline CDR1 is SQVTM and CDR2 is ANQGSEA. V lost 5 bases, J lost 7 bases, and 15 bases lay in between. This CDR3 spans 12 amino acids. CDR3 sequence reads: CSVRVGAGEQYF. CDR3 coding DNA: TGCAGCGTTCGCGTCGGGGCGGGGGAGCAGTACTTC.

The chain has TRBV30 and TRBJ2-1; 10 nucleotides agree with TRBD2. Germline CDR1 reads GTSNPN; CDR2 reads SVGIG (reference sequence). The CDR3 covers 15 residues. Unmatched junction bases numbered 9, after V lost 2 bases and J lost 8 bases. CDR3 DNA: TGTGCCTGGAGTCCCCGACTAGCGGGTAGCGATGAGCAGTTCTTC. Translated, it gives CAWSPRLAGSDEQFF.

This clone was picked up a small number of times. The gene calls are TRBV29-1 and TRBJ2-5; a possible D gene is TRBD1 (6 bases). CDR3 size: 11 residues. Per the germline V gene, CDR1 is SQVTM and CDR2 is ANQGSEA. Trimming stripped 6 bases from V and 3 bases from J, with 8 bases between. The CDR3 spells CSVRTEETQYF. In DNA, the CDR3 is TGCAGCGTGCGGACAGAAGAGACCCAGTACTTC.

The CDR3 bases are TGTGCCACCAGCAGGGACGGGACTAGCGGGAGGCCCTACAATGAGCAGTTCTTC. Residues: CATSRDGTSGRPYNEQFF. The genes are TRBV15 and TRBJ2-1, with 15 bases lining up with TRBD2. V lost 3 bases, J lost 2 bases, and 5 bases stayed unmatched. Looked up from germline, CDR1 is LNHNV and CDR2 is YYDKDF (reference sequence). This CDR3 has 18 amino acids.

V gene TRBV10-3 combines with J gene TRBJ1-6; no clear D. The V gene's germline CDR1 is ENHRY and CDR2 SYGVKD. CDR3 length: 13 amino acids. CDR3 sequence: CPRGSFNNSPLHF. The CDR3 DNA is TGTCCCCGTGGTTCGTTTAATAATTCACCCCTCCACTTT.

The chain combines TRBV29-1 with TRBJ1-2; D remains ambiguous. Germline V gene data show CDR1 as SQVTM and CDR2 as ANQGSEA. The V end lost 6 bases, the J end lost 2 bases, and 10 bases lay between the germline ends. This CDR3 is built from 12 residues. This chain's CDR3 is CSVAGSNYGYTF. The CDR3 DNA sequence: TGCAGCGTGGCGGGGTCCAACTATGGCTACACCTTC. Full variable domain (outside the CDR3, taken from reference TRBV29-1 and TRBJ1-2): SAVISQKPSRDICQRGTSLTIQCQVDSQVTMMFWYRQQPGQSLTLIATANQGSEATYESGFVIDKFPISRPNLTFSTLTVSNMSPEDSSIYLCSVAGSNYGYTFGSGTRLTVV.

The chain combines TRBV11-2 with TRBJ2-7, with D hard to call. V was cut by 6 bases and J by 7 bases, with 16 bases left in between. This CDR3 comprises 13 residues. Germline CDR1 and CDR2: SGHAT and FQNNGV. CDR3 protein: CASRGLGMGEQYF. The CDR3 DNA is TGTGCCAGCAGGGGATTGGGAATGGGAGAGCAGTACTTC.

The chain uses TRBV18 and TRBJ2-1, with D perhaps TRBD2 (6 bases). Germline loops: CDR1 KGHSH, CDR2 LQKENI. The V gene lost 3 bases and the J gene lost 6 bases, with 9 bases spanning the gap. CDR3 length: 13 amino acids. The CDR3 DNA sequence: TGTGCCAGCTCACCCGCTAGCGCCAATGAGCAGTTCTTC. The encoded protein is CASSPASANEQFF.

V gene TRBV18 combines with J gene TRBJ2-4; 10 bases are a match to TRBD1. Germline V gene lookup returns CDR1 KGHSH and CDR2 LQKENI. This CDR3 contains 14 residues. V shed 3 bases, J shed 7 bases, and the junction held 3 bases outside the gene matches. For the CDR3, the DNA is TGTGCCAGCTCACCTCCGGGACAGGGGAACATTCAGTACTTC. The encoded protein is CASSPPGQGNIQYF.

The chain carries TRBV28 and TRBJ2-5, with D unresolved. V was shortened by 4 bases and J by 1 base, with 13 bases between the two germline ends. Germline V gene data show CDR1 as MDHEN and CDR2 as SYDVKM. The CDR3 length is 15 residues. The CDR3 protein is CASSSYTQFQETQYF. The CDR3 coding sequence is TGTGCCAGCAGTTCCTACACCCAATTCCAAGAGACCCAGTACTTC.